This TCR beta chain is drawn from a study of PD-1 blockade in classical Hodgkin lymphoma. With no exception, relapse followed autologous stem cell transplantation in all patients, and brentuximab vedotin exposure varied. This clone has a single count. Its antigen is not known. Overall study results and limits: Unlike CD8+ TCR diversity, which did not rise significantly by C4D1, CD4+ TCR diversity did. Complete responders' diversity at baseline resembled that of newly diagnosed patients.

Using immunoSEQ multiplex PCR, the repertoire was profiled, and TCRdb retains in-frame clones only, with some absent. Of about 15,000 clones in the sample, about 61% were seen once. The TCR sequence derives from a human donor with classical Hodgkin lymphoma. The sample was peripheral blood mononuclear cells (PBMCs), taken at baseline.

DNA of the CDR3: TGTGCCAGCAGGCCGGGCGGGGGCAGCTCCTACGAGCAGTACTTC. Translation: CASRPGGGSSYEQYF. V usage is TRBV28 and J usage is TRBJ2-7, with D maybe TRBD2 (7 bases). Trimming removed 6 bases at V and 0 bases at J, with 15 bases between. From germline, CDR1 is MDHEN and CDR2 SYDVKM. The CDR3 covers 15 residues.